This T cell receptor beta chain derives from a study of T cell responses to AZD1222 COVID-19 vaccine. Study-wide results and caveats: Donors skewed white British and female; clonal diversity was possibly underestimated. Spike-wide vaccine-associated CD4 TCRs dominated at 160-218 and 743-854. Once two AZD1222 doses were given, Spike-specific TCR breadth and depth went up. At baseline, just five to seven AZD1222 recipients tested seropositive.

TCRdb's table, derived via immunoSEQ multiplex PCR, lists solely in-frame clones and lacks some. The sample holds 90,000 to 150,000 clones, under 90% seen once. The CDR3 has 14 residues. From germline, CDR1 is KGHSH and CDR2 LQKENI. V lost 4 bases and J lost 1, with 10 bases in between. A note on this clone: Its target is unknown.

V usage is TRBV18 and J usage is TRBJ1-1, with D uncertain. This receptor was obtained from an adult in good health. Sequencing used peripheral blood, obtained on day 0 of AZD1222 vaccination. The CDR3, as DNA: TGTGCCAGCTCACTAGGCATCGGGAACACTGAAGCTTTCTTT. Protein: CASSLGIGNTEAFF.